This TCR beta chain was retrieved from a study of T cells in Graves' hyperthyroidism and ophthalmopathy. Amplification targeted TCR beta CDR3 regions from RNA transcripts. With the HTBI primer set, the TCR CDR3 went through a first round of RT-PCR. TCRdb reprocessed the multiplex PCR reads via MiXCR and lists one record per CDR3 protein. Among a few hundred thousand distinct CDR3 sequences, under 25% were seen once, and the ten largest hold about 25%. Study-wide points: A model using 13 V-J features told ophthalmopathy apart from stable hyperthyroidism.

This CDR3 is 16 amino acids long. Thyroid ultrasound and orbital computed tomography, with clinical symptoms and serum thyroxine and TRAb, informed diagnoses. Remarks on this clonotype: Its antigen is not identified. A read error may be the cause here, since a much bigger clone is one base away.

Sample: blood. This sequence originates from a man between 18 and 29 years old with Graves' hyperthyroidism. V and J are TRBV12-3 or TRBV12-4 and TRBJ1-1; possibly TRBD1 for D (6 bases). CDR3 amino acids: CASSLMTGPMNTEACF. The DNA for the CDR3 is TGTGCCAGCAGTTTGATGACAGGACCCATGAACACTGAAGCTTGCTTT.